This TCR beta chain appears in the sequencing data of a study of Tregs in tolerant kidney transplant recipients. The overall study: Mixed chimerism was transient after nonmyeloablative marrow transplants from related graft donors.

Clones were sequenced by immunoSEQ multiplex PCR, and TCRdb holds only the in-frame ones, with some missing. The table lists roughly 69,000 clones, roughly 89% of them singletons. The CDR3 is 19 residues long. Germline V gene sequence: CDR1 ENHRY, CDR2 SYGVKD. Germline trimming cut 6 bases from V and 7 bases from J; bases unmatched to any gene: 19. Turning to this clone: Its target is not known.

Whole-study results and caveats: This study did not directly address biological reproducibility.

The TCR was taken from a human donor who received a combined kidney and bone marrow transplant. Sequenced here: CD4+ T cells from blood, sampled before the transplant. This rearrangement joins TRBV10-3 to TRBJ2-3, with 13 bases lining up with TRBD2. The CDR3 DNA reads as TGTGCCATCAGGAATCTAACTAGCGGGAGGGGGCTCTTAGGTAATACGCAGTATTTT. This codes for CAIRNLTSGRGLLGNTQYF.